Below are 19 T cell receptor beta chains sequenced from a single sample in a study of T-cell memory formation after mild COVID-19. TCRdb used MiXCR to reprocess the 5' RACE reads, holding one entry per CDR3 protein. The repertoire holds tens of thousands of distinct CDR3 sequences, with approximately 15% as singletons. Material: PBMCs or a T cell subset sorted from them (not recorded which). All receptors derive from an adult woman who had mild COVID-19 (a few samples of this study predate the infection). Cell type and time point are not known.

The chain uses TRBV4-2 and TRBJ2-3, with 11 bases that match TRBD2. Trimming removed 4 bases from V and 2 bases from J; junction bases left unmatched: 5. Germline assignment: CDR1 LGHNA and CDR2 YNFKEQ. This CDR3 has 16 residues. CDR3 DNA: TGTGCCAGCAGCCCGGGACTAGCGGTCGACACAGATACGCAGTATTTT. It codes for CASSPGLAVDTDTQYF.

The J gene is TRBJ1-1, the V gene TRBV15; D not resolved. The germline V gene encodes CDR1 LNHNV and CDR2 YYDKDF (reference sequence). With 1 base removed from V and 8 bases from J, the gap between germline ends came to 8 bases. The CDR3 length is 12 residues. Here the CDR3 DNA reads TGTGCCACCAGCAGAGTTCAATACGAAGCTTTCTTT. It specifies CATSRVQYEAFF.

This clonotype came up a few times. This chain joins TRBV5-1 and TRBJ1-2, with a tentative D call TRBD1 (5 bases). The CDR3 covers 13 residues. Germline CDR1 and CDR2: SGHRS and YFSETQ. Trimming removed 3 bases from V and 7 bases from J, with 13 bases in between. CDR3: CASSWGGEVGYTF. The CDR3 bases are TGCGCCAGCAGCTGGGGAGGGGAGGTTGGCTACACCTTC. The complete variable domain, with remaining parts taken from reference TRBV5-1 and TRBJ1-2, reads KAGVTQTPRYLIKTRGQQVTLSCSPISGHRSVSWYQQTPGQGLQFLFEYFSETQRNKGNFPGRFSGRQFSNSRSEMNVSTLELGDSALYLCASSWGGEVGYTFGSGTRLTVV.

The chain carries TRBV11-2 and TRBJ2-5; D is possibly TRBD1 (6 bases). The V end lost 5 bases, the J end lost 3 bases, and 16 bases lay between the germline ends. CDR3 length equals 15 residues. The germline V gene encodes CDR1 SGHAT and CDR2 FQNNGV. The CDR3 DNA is TGTGCCAGCAGCCAAGGCTACAGGGTGGAAGAGACCCAGTACTTC. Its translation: CASSQGYRVEETQYF.

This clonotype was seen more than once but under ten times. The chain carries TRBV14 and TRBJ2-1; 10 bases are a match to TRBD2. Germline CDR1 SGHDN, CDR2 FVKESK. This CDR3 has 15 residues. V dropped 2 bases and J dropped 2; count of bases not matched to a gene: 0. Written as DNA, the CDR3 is TGTGCCAGCAGCCAACTAGCGGGGGCCTACAATGAGCAGTTCTTC. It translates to CASSQLAGAYNEQFF.

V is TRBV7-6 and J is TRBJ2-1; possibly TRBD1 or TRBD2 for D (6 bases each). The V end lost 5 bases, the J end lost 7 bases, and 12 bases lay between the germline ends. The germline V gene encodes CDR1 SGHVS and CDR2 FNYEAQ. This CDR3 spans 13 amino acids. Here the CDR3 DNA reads TGTGCCAGCAGCCAAGGGGGGTGGAATGAGCAGTTCTTC. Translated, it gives CASSQGGWNEQFF.

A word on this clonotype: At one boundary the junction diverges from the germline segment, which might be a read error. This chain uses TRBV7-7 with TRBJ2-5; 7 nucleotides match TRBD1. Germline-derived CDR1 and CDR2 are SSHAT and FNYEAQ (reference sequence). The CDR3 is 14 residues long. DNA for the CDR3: TGTGCTAGCAGCTTAACAGGGGTCCAAGAGACCCAGTACTTC. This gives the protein CASSLTGVQETQYF.

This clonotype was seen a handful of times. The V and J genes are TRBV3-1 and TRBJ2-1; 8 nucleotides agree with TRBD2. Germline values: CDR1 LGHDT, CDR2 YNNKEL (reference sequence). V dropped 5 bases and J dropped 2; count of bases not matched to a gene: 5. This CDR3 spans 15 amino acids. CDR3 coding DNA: TGTGCCAGCAGCGTAAGACTAGCGCCCTACAATGAGCAGTTCTTC. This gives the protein CASSVRLAPYNEQFF.

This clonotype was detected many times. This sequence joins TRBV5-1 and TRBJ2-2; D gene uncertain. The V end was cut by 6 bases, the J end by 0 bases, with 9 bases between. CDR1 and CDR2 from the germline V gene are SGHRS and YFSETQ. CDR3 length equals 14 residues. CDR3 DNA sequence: TGCGCCAGCACATCCCCCGCGAACACCGGGGAGCTGTTTTTT. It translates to CASTSPANTGELFF. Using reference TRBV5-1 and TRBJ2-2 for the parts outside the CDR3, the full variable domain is KAGVTQTPRYLIKTRGQQVTLSCSPISGHRSVSWYQQTPGQGLQFLFEYFSETQRNKGNFPGRFSGRQFSNSRSEMNVSTLELGDSALYLCASTSPANTGELFFGEGSRLTVL.

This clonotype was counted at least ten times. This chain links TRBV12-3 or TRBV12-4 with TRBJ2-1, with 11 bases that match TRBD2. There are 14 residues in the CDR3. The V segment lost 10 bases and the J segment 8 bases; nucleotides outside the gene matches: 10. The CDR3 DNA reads TGTGCCACCCATCCACTAGCGGGAGCCCATGAGCAGTTCTTC. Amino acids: CATHPLAGAHEQFF.

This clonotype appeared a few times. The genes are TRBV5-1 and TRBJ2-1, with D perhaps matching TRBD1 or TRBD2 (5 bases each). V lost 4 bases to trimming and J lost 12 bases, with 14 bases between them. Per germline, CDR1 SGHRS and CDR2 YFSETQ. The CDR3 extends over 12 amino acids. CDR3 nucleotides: TGCGCCAGCAGCACGGCCGGGGCCTGGCAGTTCTTC. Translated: CASSTAGAWQFF.

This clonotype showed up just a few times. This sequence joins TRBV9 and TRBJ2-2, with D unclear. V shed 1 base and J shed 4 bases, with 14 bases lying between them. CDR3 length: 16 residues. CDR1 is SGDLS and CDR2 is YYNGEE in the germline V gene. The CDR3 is CASSVSRHPSTGELFF. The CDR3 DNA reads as TGTGCCAGCAGCGTATCTAGACACCCATCCACCGGGGAGCTGTTTTTT.

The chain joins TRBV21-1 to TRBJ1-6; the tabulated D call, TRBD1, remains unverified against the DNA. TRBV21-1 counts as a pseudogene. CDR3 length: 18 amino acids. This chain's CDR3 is CASSISRAGVSYNSPLHF. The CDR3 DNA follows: TGTGCCAGCAGCATTAGTAGGGCGGGAGTCTCCTATAATTCACCCCTCCACTTT.

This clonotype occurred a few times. CDR3 DNA sequence: TGTGCCAGCAGCCCAGAAGACAGGATTCACTTCTATGGCTACACCTTC. Residues: CASSPEDRIHFYGYTF. The V call is TRBV3-1, the J call TRBJ1-2, with a weak D call TRBD1 (6 bases). Per germline, CDR1 LGHDT and CDR2 YNNKEL (reference sequence). CDR3 length: 16 residues. Trimming removed 4 bases from V and 4 bases from J, with 19 bases in between.

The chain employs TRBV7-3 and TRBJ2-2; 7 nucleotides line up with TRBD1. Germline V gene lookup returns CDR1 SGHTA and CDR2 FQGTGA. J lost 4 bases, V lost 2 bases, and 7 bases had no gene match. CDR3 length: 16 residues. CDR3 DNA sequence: TGTGCCAGCAGCTTATACCCCGGGACAGCCACCGGGGAGCTGTTTTTT. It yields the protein CASSLYPGTATGELFF. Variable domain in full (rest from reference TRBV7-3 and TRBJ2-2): GAGVSQTPSNKVTEKGKYVELRCDPISGHTALYWYRQSLGQGPEFLIYFQGTGAADDSGLPNDRFFAVRPEGSVSTLKIQRTERGDSAVYLCASSLYPGTATGELFFGEGSRLTVL.

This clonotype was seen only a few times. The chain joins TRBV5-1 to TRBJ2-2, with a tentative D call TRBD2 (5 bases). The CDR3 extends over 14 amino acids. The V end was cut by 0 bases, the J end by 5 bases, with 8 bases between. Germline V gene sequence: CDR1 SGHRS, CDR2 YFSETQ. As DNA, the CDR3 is TGCGCCAGCAGCTTGGGGACTGGGACCGGGGAGCTGTTTTTT. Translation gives CASSLGTGTGELFF.

The CDR3 loop reads CASSFSTSGGDIQYF. In DNA, the CDR3 is TGCGCCAGCAGCTTCTCGACTAGCGGGGGTGACATTCAGTACTTC. The rearrangement joins TRBV4-1 to TRBJ2-4; 12 positions agree with TRBD2. The CDR3 is 15 amino acids. After removal of 5 bases from V and 8 bases from J, the junction contained 7 bases not matched to a gene. CDR1 is MGHRA and CDR2 is YSYEKL in the germline V gene.

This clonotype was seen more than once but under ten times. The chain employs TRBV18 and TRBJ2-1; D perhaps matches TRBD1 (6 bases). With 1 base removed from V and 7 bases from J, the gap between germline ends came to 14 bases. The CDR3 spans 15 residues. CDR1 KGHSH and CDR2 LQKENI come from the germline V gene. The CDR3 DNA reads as TGTGCCAGCTCACCACGAGTTGCAGGGGCGAATGAGCAGTTCTTC. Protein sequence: CASSPRVAGANEQFF.

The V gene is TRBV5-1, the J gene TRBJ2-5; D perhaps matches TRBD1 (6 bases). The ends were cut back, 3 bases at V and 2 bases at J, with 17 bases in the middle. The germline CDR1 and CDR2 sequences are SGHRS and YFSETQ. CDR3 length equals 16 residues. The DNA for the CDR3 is TGCGCCAGCAGCTCGGCCCCGATGACAGGTCAAGAGACCCAGTACTTC. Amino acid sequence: CASSSAPMTGQETQYF.